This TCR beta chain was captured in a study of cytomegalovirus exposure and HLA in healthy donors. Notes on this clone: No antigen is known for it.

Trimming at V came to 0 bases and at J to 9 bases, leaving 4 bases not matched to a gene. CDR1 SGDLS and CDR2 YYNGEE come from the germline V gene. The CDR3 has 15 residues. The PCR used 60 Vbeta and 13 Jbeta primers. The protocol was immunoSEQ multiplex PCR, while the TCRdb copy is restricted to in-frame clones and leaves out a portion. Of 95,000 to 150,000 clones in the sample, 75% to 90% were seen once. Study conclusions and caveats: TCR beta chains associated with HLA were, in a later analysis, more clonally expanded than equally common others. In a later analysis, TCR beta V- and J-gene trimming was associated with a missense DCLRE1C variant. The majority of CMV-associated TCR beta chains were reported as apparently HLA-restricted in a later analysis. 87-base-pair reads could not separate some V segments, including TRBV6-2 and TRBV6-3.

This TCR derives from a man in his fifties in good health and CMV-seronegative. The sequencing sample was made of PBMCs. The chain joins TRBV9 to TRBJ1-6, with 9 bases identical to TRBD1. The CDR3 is CASSVVGTGSSPLHF. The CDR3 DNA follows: TGTGCCAGCAGCGTAGTGGGGACAGGGAGTTCACCCCTCCACTTT.